This T cell receptor (beta chain) was identified in a study of T cell responses to AZD1222 COVID-19 vaccine. The CDR3 is 13 amino acids. Trimming stripped 1 base from V and 8 bases from J, with 11 bases between. Per germline, CDR1 KGHSH and CDR2 LQKENI. The study's findings and limits: Vaccine-associated CD4 TCRs spanned spike, dominant at 160-218 and 743-854.

This clone came up once. Its specificity is not known. Some clones are missing from TCRdb's copy, which holds only in-frame ones; the method was immunoSEQ multiplex PCR. Counted here are about 100,000 clones, about 87% occurring once; the ten biggest clones make up 1.8%. J is TRBJ1-2 and V is TRBV18; D not resolved. The sequence derives from an adult in good health. This sample comprised peripheral blood, obtained on day 0 of AZD1222 vaccination. Here the CDR3 DNA reads TGTGCCAGCTCACCACTCTCCCCCGAGGGCTACACCTTC. It translates to CASSPLSPEGYTF.